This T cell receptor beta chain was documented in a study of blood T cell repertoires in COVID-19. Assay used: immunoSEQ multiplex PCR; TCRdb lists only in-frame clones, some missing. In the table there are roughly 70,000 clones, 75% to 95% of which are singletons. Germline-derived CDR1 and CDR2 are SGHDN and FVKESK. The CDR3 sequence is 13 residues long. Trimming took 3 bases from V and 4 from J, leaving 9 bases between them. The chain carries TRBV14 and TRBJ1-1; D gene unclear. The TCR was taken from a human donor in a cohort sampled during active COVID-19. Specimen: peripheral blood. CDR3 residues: CASSQEQFTEAFF. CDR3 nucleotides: TGTGCCAGCAGCCAGGAACAGTTCACTGAAGCTTTCTTT.